The entry that follows covers one T cell receptor (beta chain) sequence. Assay used: immunoSEQ multiplex PCR; TCRdb lists only in-frame clones, some missing. The table shows about 250,000 clones, with around 89% occurring only once. V was shortened by 10 bases and J by 4 bases, with 16 bases between the two germline ends. From germline, CDR1 is MNHEY and CDR2 SVGAGI. The CDR3 covers 13 residues. This record belongs to a study of blood T cell repertoires in COVID-19. Turning to the study itself: PBMCs, B-cell-depleted T cells, or T cells were the source of the cDNA or gDNA that made up the material.

This TCR was recovered from a man younger than 40 with acute or convalescent COVID-19. The chain is built from TRBV6-5 and TRBJ1-2; possibly TRBD1 for D (6 bases). Source material: peripheral blood. CDR3 loop: CATSRDTPYGYTF. Here the CDR3 DNA reads TGTGCCACCAGCCGGGACACCCCCTATGGCTACACCTTC.